This T cell receptor beta chain came from a study of shared clonotypes between healthy human individuals. The germline gives CDR1 SQVTM, CDR2 ANQGSEA. The CDR3 sequence is 14 residues long. V lost 1 base and J lost 4, with 13 bases in between. This clone was detected many times. Sequencing was performed with immunoSEQ multiplex PCR; in TCRdb, only in-frame clones are kept and a portion is missing. The sample gives 800,000 to 1,200,000 clones, around 82% of which show up once; more than 0.5% is in the top ten. Nashville, Tennessee was home to all donors, who were Caucasian adults. Sequenced: memory CD4+ T cells from PBMCs. The sample's subset: CD45RA-negative fraction. The chain carries TRBV29-1 and TRBJ1-1, with D maybe TRBD1 (6 bases). This clonotype originated in a man between 18 and 35 years old in good health. Some clones in this sample may be carry-over from other donors' samples. As DNA, the CDR3 is TGCAGCGTTGAAGGGGGTGCGGGGGCCACTGAAGCTTTCTTT. Its translation is CSVEGGAGATEAFF.